The rows below give T cell receptor beta chains drawn from one sample of a study of beta chain features in type 1 diabetes. Some clones are missing from TCRdb's copy, which holds only in-frame ones; the method was immunoSEQ multiplex PCR. The data contain 400,000 to 550,000 clones, more than 9.5% of them singletons. Sequencing used naive CD4+ T cells from blood. The receptors here all came from a woman between 18 and 29 years old in good health. The CDR3 runs from the conserved cysteine through the conserved F or W. The D gene is left open where the match is weak. The size of a clone is reported for some rows only, either as once, few or many, or as a class for expanded clones.

12 TRBJ2-5 - TRBV2 - TGTGCCAGCATTGGATCTCAAGAGACCCAGTACTTC CASIGSQETQYF
13 TRBJ1-1 - TRBV7-9 - TGTGCCAGCAGCTCGGAACCGAACACTGAAGCTTTCTTT CASSSEPNTEAFF
14 TRBJ2-6 - TRBV7-6 few TGTGCCAGCAGCTTTCCATCTGGGGCCAACGTCCTGACTTTC CASSFPSGANVLTF
12 TRBJ2-1 - TRBV14 - TGTGCCAGCAGCCAAAGTGGGGGGCAGCAGTTCTTC CASSQSGGQQFF
11 TRBJ2-5 - TRBV20-1 few TGCAGTGCTAGAACGAAAGAGACCCAGTACTTC CSARTKETQYF
16 TRBJ2-2 TRBD2 TRBV4-3 many TGCGCCAGCAGCCAAGGGCCGGGACTAGCGAGAGCGGAGCTGTTTTTT CASSQGPGLARAELFF
15 TRBJ1-6 - TRBV7-6 few TGTGCCAGCAGCTTAGGGGGCCTAAACAATTCACCCCTCCACTTT CASSLGGLNNSPLHF
14 TRBJ2-3 - TRBV7-8 - TGTGCCAGCAGCCACGGGGAAACCAGAGATACGCAGTATTTT CASSHGETRDTQYF
14 TRBJ2-7 TRBD1 TRBV7-9 - TGTGCCAGCAGCTTATGGACAGGGGCCTACGAGCAGTACTTC CASSLWTGAYEQYF
15 TRBJ1-1 - TRBV29-1 few TGCAGCGTTGTAGGGAGGGTAGGAATGAACACTGAAGCTTTCTTT CSVVGRVGMNTEAFF
19 TRBJ2-1 - TRBV7-2 few TGTGCCAGCAGCTTAGTGTCGCAGGAGGCAGGGGAAGTTTACAATGAGCAGTTCTTC CASSLVSQEAGEVYNEQFF
16 TRBJ1-2 - TRBV5-4 few TGTGCCAGCATGCGCCCTGGGGGGCCATCGTCCTATGGCTACACCTTC CASMRPGGPSSYGYTF
15 TRBJ1-2 - TRBV14 - TGTGCCAGCAGCCAAATGTTTGGGAGGGGCGATGGCTACACCTTC CASSQMFGRGDGYTF
13 TRBJ1-1 - TRBV4-3 - TGCGCCAGCAGCGCAGGACCGAACACTGGAGCTTTCTTT CASSAGPNTGAFF
13 TRBJ1-1 - TRBV19 - TGTGCCAGTAGTATCTTCGGGTACACTGAAGCTTTCTTT CASSIFGYTEAFF
16 TRBJ2-2 - TRBV11-3 - TGTGCCAGCAGCCCCCCTTGGGAATTTAACACCGGGGAGCTGTTTTTT CASSPPWEFNTGELFF
14 TRBJ1-1 - TRBV14 - TGTGCCAGCAGCCAAGTCCTCCGGGGGAGCGAAGCTTTCTTT CASSQVLRGSEAFF
16 TRBJ2-2 TRBD1 TRBV6-6 - TGTGCCAGCAGCTACGCCGGGACAGGGTGGACCGGGGAGCTGTTTTTT CASSYAGTGWTGELFF
16 TRBJ2-3 TRBD2 TRBV4-1 - TGCGCCAGCAGCCGTCCACTAGCGGCTAGCACAGATACGCAGTATTTT CASSRPLAASTDTQYF
15 TRBJ2-7 - TRBV4-1 - TGCGCCAGCAGCCAAGAGCACAGGGCGCACGGCGAGCAGTACTTC CASSQEHRAHGEQYF
13 TRBJ2-3 - TRBV28 few TGTGCCAGCGGACTCCAATCATCAGATACGCAGTATTTT CASGLQSSDTQYF
13 TRBJ1-1 - TRBV6-5 few TGTGCCAGCAGTTACCAGGGAAACACTGAAGCTTTCTTT CASSYQGNTEAFF
14 TRBJ2-1 - TRBV29-1 - TGCAGCGTTCGGGAGGGGGCGCAGACCAATGAGCAGTTCTTC CSVREGAQTNEQFF
15 TRBJ2-1 TRBD2 TRBV11-1 - TGTGCCAGCAGCACCTCTAGCGGCCGGCTCAGTGAGCAGTTCTTC CASSTSSGRLSEQFF
15 TRBJ1-6 - TRBV4-2 few TGTGCCAGCAGCCAAGAAGGGGAGGGTAATTCACCCCTCCACTTT CASSQEGEGNSPLHF
14 TRBJ2-5 - TRBV15 - TGTGCCACCAGCAGAGATCGAGGGACGGAGACCCAGTACTTC CATSRDRGTETQYF
16 TRBJ2-5 TRBD2 TRBV29-1 - TGCAGCGTTATAAAAGTTAGCGGGGGGCCTCAAGAGACCCAGTACTTC CSVIKVSGGPQETQYF
10 TRBJ2-7 TRBD1 TRBV20-1 - TGCAGTGCGGGAAGACAGGGGCAGTACTTC CSAGRQGQYF
15 TRBJ2-1 TRBD1 TRBV4-2 - TGTGCCAGCAGCCTTTCCGGGACAGGGCCTAATGAGCAGTTCTTC CASSLSGTGPNEQFF
12 TRBJ2-1 - TRBV18 - TGTGCCAGCTCACCACCGGTAGGGGAGCAGTTCTTC CASSPPVGEQFF
15 TRBJ2-5 - TRBV5-1 few TGCGCCAGCAGCCCACCGAGCCAGGTCCAAGAGACCCAGTACTTC CASSPPSQVQETQYF
14 TRBJ2-3 - TRBV7-2 few TGTGCCAGCAGCCGCGGGACAGTCACAGATACGCAGTATTTT CASSRGTVTDTQYF